This TCR beta chain was obtained from a study of neurological immune-mediated disorders. Whole-study context: Multiple sclerosis patients (n ≈ 34) included around 30 with relapsing-remitting and 3 with secondary progressive disease.

Germline V CDR1 and CDR2: SGHTA, FQGNSA. The CDR3 has 13 amino acids. Trimming took 7 bases from V and 2 from J; bases not matched to a gene: 4. The sample holds many counts of this clonotype. Its antigen is unidentified. Template-switch 5'RACE cDNA synthesis added a 10-nucleotide unique molecular identifier. Using its own MiXCR run on the 5' RACE reads, TCRdb lists one record per CDR3 protein. Of about 74,000 distinct CDR3 sequences listed, 4% to 6% were seen once; the top ten hold around 7.2%. Study-wide results and caveats: No CDR3 amino acid sequences were shared by expanded clones across subjects, suggesting private repertoires in all groups.

The sequenced sample consisted of PBMCs. The receptor comes from a man aged 18 to 30 with multiple sclerosis. V is TRBV7-2 and J is TRBJ1-1, with 7 bases fitting TRBD1. CDR3 DNA: TGTGCCAGCATCAGGACAGGAAACACTGAAGCTTTCTTT. Translating it yields CASIRTGNTEAFF.